The 25 T cell receptor beta chains below come from one sample, sequenced in a study of blood T cell repertoires in COVID-19. Clones were read by immunoSEQ multiplex PCR, and TCRdb kept only the in-frame ones, dropping some. The sample holds roughly 92,000 clones; around 87% are singletons and the top ten take approximately 7.4%. Input material: peripheral blood. The source is a human donor with acute or convalescent COVID-19. The donor label of this sample is uncertain.

This clone was seen only a few times. The rearrangement uses TRBV9 and TRBJ2-1; TRBD2 might be the D (6 bases). From germline, CDR1 is SGDLS and CDR2 YYNGEE. There are 13 residues in the CDR3. The ends were cut back, 2 bases at V and 8 bases at J, with 11 bases in the middle. CDR3 DNA sequence: TGTGCCAGCAGCGTTACTAGCAGCGATGAGCAGTTCTTC. Translation: CASSVTSSDEQFF. The full variable domain, with the rest looked up from reference TRBV9 and TRBJ2-1, is DSGVTQTPKHLITATGQRVTLRCSPRSGDLSVYWYQQSLDQGLQFLIQYYNGEERAKGNILERFSAQQFPDLHSELNLSSLELGDSALYFCASSVTSSDEQFFGPGTRLTVL.

V and J are TRBV2 and TRBJ2-2; 10 bases match TRBD2. CDR3 length: 15 amino acids. Trimming cost V 6 bases and J 5 bases; bases outside gene matches: 6. The germline V gene has CDR1 SNHLY and CDR2 FYNNEI. The CDR3 protein is CASRAGTSVTGELFF. CDR3 coding DNA: TGTGCCAGCAGGGCCGGGACTAGCGTGACCGGGGAGCTGTTTTTT.

Concerning this clone: A read error may account for a junction end that differs from germline. The rearrangement links TRBV12-5 to TRBJ2-3; TRBD1 matches 9 bases. Germline V gene sequence: CDR1 LGHNT, CDR2 FRNRAP. There are 17 residues in the CDR3. CDR3 sequence (DNA): TGTACTAGTGGATCCGGGACAGGGCCTACTAGCACAGATACGCAGTATTTT. Its translation is CTSGSGTGPTSTDTQYF.

The chain employs TRBV5-4 and TRBJ1-3; possible D gene TRBD1, 5 bases. Trimming removed 4 bases at V and 8 bases at J, with 28 bases between. CDR3 length: 18 residues. In germline, CDR1 is SGHNT, CDR2 YYREEE (reference sequence). CDR3 loop: CASSTDPGRAGGSDTIYF. The CDR3, as DNA: TGTGCCAGCAGCACCGACCCGGGCAGGGCAGGAGGGAGCGACACCATATATTTT.

The rearrangement links TRBV29-1 to TRBJ1-2, with 8 nucleotides matching TRBD1. This CDR3 spans 13 amino acids. Unmatched junction bases numbered 7, after V lost 6 bases and J lost 4 bases. CDR1 is SQVTM and CDR2 is ANQGSEA in the germline V gene. The CDR3 coding sequence is TGCAGCGTCGCAACAGGGGGGCTCTATGGCTACACCTTC. This gives the protein CSVATGGLYGYTF.

This clone was recorded once. The chain is built from TRBV24-1 and TRBJ2-1; TRBD2 might be the D (6 bases). V lost 5 bases to trimming and J lost 3 bases, with 7 bases between them. This CDR3 contains 13 residues. Germline V gives CDR1 KGHDR, CDR2 SFDVKD. CDR3 amino acids: CATSVGGYNEQFF. The CDR3, as DNA: TGTGCCACCAGTGTCGGGGGCTACAATGAGCAGTTCTTC.

The rearrangement links TRBV18 to TRBJ2-2; no firm D call. The germline CDR1 and CDR2 sequences are KGHSH and LQKENI. The CDR3 is 15 amino acids. V lost 1 base, J lost 4 bases, and 10 bases lay in between. The CDR3, as DNA: TGTGCCAGCTCACCACTAGCCCAGACCACCGGGGAGCTGTTTTTT. This codes for CASSPLAQTTGELFF.

J is TRBJ1-4 and V is TRBV24-1, with a possible D match to TRBD1 (5 bases). The germline V gene has CDR1 KGHDR and CDR2 SFDVKD. V was pared by 9 bases and J by 0 bases, with 7 bases between. CDR3 length: 13 residues. CDR3 region: CATQGATNEKLFF. CDR3 sequence (DNA): TGTGCCACCCAGGGCGCAACTAATGAAAAACTGTTTTTT.

V gene TRBV10-3 combines with J gene TRBJ2-2; D might be TRBD1 (5 bases). V gave up 10 bases and J gave up 7 bases, with 16 bases separating them. Germline assignment: CDR1 ENHRY and CDR2 SYGVKD. This CDR3 is built from 13 residues. DNA of the CDR3: TGTGCCACGTTGCCTGGGGCCGGCGGGGAGCTGTTTTTT. Translating it yields CATLPGAGGELFF.

The CDR3 sequence is CSVITGSSGGYGYTF. In DNA, the CDR3 is TGCAGCGTCATCACGGGTTCAAGCGGCGGGTATGGCTACACCTTC. The V gene is TRBV29-1, the J gene TRBJ1-2; D uncertain. V was pared by 6 bases and J by 5 bases, with 22 bases between. This CDR3 has 15 amino acids. The germline gives CDR1 SQVTM, CDR2 ANQGSEA.

The chain's CDR3 is CATSRVGDRALQYF. The CDR3 DNA reads as TGTGCCACCAGCAGAGTGGGGGACAGGGCGCTTCAGTACTTC. The gene calls are TRBV15 and TRBJ2-4; the match to TRBD1 covers 9 bases. The CDR3 loop spans 14 amino acids. Germline CDR1 LNHNV, CDR2 YYDKDF (reference sequence). Germline trimming cut 1 base from V and 11 bases from J; bases unmatched to any gene: 6.

This chain links TRBV27 with TRBJ1-5, with D possibly matching TRBD1 (5 bases). CDR3 length: 17 residues. Germline assignment: CDR1 MNHEY and CDR2 SMNVEV (reference sequence). V dropped 7 bases and J dropped 5 bases, with 24 bases sitting between them. The CDR3 nucleotides read TGTGCCAGCACCCTGGACATCGACTTCCCCACTTATCAGCCCCAGCATTTT. It codes for CASTLDIDFPTYQPQHF.

The V call is TRBV12-1, the J call TRBJ2-7; TRBD2 is the table's D call and was not checked against the DNA. TRBV12-1 is marked as a pseudogene. The CDR3 sequence is 16 residues long. Here the CDR3 reads CASSFAGDYNLYEQYF. In DNA, the CDR3 is TGTGCCAGCAGCTTTGCGGGGGACTATAACCTCTACGAGCAGTACTTC.

The chain uses TRBV5-1 and TRBJ2-1; 13 bases map to TRBD2. Germline loops: CDR1 SGHRS, CDR2 YFSETQ. There are 16 residues in the CDR3. Losses at the gene ends were 4 bases for V and 8 bases for J; bases not matched to a gene: 9. CDR3: CASSAAGTSGTHEQFF. CDR3 DNA sequence: TGCGCCAGCAGCGCCGCCGGGACTAGCGGGACCCATGAGCAGTTCTTC. The full variable domain, its missing parts supplied by reference TRBV5-1 and TRBJ2-1, is KAGVTQTPRYLIKTRGQQVTLSCSPISGHRSVSWYQQTPGQGLQFLFEYFSETQRNKGNFPGRFSGRQFSNSRSEMNVSTLELGDSALYLCASSAAGTSGTHEQFFGPGTRLTVL.

This clone occurred once. CDR3 in amino acids: CASSQGAAGTGYNEQFF. CDR3 nucleotides: TGCGCCAGCAGCCAAGGAGCCGCCGGGACAGGGTACAATGAGCAGTTCTTC. The V gene is TRBV4-3, the J gene TRBJ2-1; 9 positions match TRBD1. The CDR3 is 17 amino acids. CDR1 is LGHNA, CDR2 YSLEER, per germline. Germline trimming cut 1 base from V and 4 bases from J; bases unmatched to any gene: 8.

The chain employs TRBV2 and TRBJ1-6; D not resolved. Between the trimmed V and J ends, which lost 0 bases and 7 bases, there was a span of 7 bases. Germline CDR1 reads SNHLY; CDR2 reads FYNNEI. CDR3 length: 14 residues. CDR3 protein: CASSEAEENSPLHF. CDR3 nucleotide sequence: TGTGCCAGCAGTGAAGCAGAGGAAAATTCACCCCTCCACTTT.

The CDR3 region is CATSDLMTSFNEQFF. The CDR3 nucleotides read TGTGCCACCAGTGATTTGATGACTAGCTTTAATGAGCAGTTCTTC. The gene calls are TRBV24-1 and TRBJ2-1; 7 bases fit TRBD2. CDR1 is KGHDR and CDR2 is SFDVKD in the germline V gene. The CDR3 runs 15 residues. The V gene end was trimmed by 0 bases and the J gene end by 7 bases; junction bases not matched to a gene: 5.

This chain links TRBV18 with TRBJ2-7, with D perhaps matching TRBD1 (5 bases). Germline V CDR1 and CDR2: KGHSH, LQKENI. V gave up 2 bases and J gave up 2 bases, with 7 bases separating them. The CDR3 covers 13 residues. The chain's CDR3 is CASSPRQTYEQYF. The CDR3 DNA sequence: TGTGCCAGCTCACCAAGACAGACCTACGAGCAGTACTTC.

The chain uses TRBV29-1 and TRBJ2-7; 16 bases fit TRBD2. The germline gives CDR1 SQVTM, CDR2 ANQGSEA. With V trimmed by 5 bases and J by 7 bases, 8 bases remained unmatched. There are 15 residues in the CDR3. In nucleotides, the CDR3 is TGCAGCGTTTCCGGGACTAGCGGGGGGGCCGAAGAGCAGTACTTC. Translation gives CSVSGTSGGAEEQYF.

J is TRBJ1-5 and V is TRBV3-1 (or the pseudogene TRBV3-2); D remains unclear. The CDR3 consists of 15 residues. CDR1 is LGHDT and CDR2 is YNNKEL in the germline V gene (reference sequence). V lost 1 base to trimming and J lost 4 bases, with 11 bases between them. The CDR3 DNA is TGTGCCAGCAGCCAAGGTCGAGGGTGGAATCAGCCCCAGCATTTT. Translated, it gives CASSQGRGWNQPQHF.

V usage is TRBV5-4 and J usage is TRBJ1-1, with 11 bases identical to TRBD1. The CDR3 covers 17 residues. Trimming took 2 bases from V and 1 from J; bases not matched to a gene: 7. Looked up from germline, CDR1 is SGHNT and CDR2 is YYREEE (reference sequence). The CDR3 region has the DNA TGTGCCAGCAGCTTTTACTTGGGACAGGGGGGGAACACTGAAGCTTTCTTT. Encoded protein: CASSFYLGQGGNTEAFF.

The CDR3 protein is CATSDPTGATYNEQFF. CDR3 DNA: TGTGCCACCAGTGACCCAACAGGGGCTACCTACAATGAGCAGTTCTTC. The chain uses TRBV24-1 and TRBJ2-1; 7 bases are shared with TRBD1. CDR1 KGHDR and CDR2 SFDVKD come from the germline V gene. The CDR3 is 16 amino acids. V shed 4 bases, J shed 2 bases, and the junction held 7 bases outside the gene matches.

The rearrangement links TRBV29-1 to TRBJ2-7; 8 bases align to TRBD1. V was pared by 7 bases and J by 3 bases, with 5 bases of the junction left unmatched. CDR1 and CDR2 (germline): SQVTM, ANQGSEA. This CDR3 is built from 12 residues. The CDR3 spells CSGLQGGYEQYF. The CDR3 nucleotides read TGCAGCGGACTACAGGGGGGCTACGAGCAGTACTTC.

V and J are TRBV14 and TRBJ2-7, with 7 bases fitting TRBD2. The trim removed 1 base at V and 2 bases at J, leaving 5 bases unmatched. Germline CDR1 is SGHDN and CDR2 is FVKESK. This CDR3 has 15 amino acids. This CDR3 reads CASSQVAGDPYEQYF. The CDR3 DNA sequence: TGTGCCAGCAGCCAAGTGGCGGGGGATCCCTACGAGCAGTACTTC.

The chain joins TRBV2 to TRBJ1-5; 7 bases are a match to TRBD1. The CDR3 spans 14 residues. The V and J ends lost 6 bases and 5 bases, in that order; junction bases with no gene match: 7. Germline V gives CDR1 SNHLY, CDR2 FYNNEI. The CDR3 DNA reads as TGTGCCAGCAGAGGGGGCCAGGGGGATCAGCCCCAGCATTTT. It is translated as CASRGGQGDQPQHF.